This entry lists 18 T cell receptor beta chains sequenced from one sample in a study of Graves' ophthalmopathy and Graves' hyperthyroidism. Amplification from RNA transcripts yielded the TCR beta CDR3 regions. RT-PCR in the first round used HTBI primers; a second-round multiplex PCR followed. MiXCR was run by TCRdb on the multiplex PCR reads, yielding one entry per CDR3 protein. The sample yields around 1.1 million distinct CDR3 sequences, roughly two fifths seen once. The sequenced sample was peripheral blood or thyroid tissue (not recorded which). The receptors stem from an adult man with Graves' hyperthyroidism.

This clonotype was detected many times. The CDR3 loop reads CASSIEPGGLSNQPQHF. CDR3 DNA: TGTGCCAGTAGTATAGAACCAGGGGGACTGAGCAATCAGCCCCAGCATTTT. The chain links TRBV19 to TRBJ1-5; 7 positions match TRBD1. CDR1 LNHDA and CDR2 SQIVND come from the germline V gene (reference sequence). Trimming at V came to 0 bases and at J to 1 base, leaving 6 bases not matched to a gene. The CDR3 contains 17 residues.

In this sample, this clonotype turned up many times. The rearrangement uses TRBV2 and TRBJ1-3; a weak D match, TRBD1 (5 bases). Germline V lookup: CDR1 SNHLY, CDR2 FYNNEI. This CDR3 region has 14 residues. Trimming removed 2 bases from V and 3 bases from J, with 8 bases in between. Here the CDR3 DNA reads TGTGCCAGCAGTGAACAGGGTTTTGGAAACACCATATATTTT. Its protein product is CASSEQGFGNTIYF.

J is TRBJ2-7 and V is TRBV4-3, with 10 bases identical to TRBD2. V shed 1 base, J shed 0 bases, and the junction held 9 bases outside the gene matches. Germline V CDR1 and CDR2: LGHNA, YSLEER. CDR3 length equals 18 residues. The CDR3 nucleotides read TGCGCCAGCAGCCAAGCAAATATAGCGGGAGGTACCTCCTACGAGCAGTACTTC. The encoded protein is CASSQANIAGGTSYEQYF.

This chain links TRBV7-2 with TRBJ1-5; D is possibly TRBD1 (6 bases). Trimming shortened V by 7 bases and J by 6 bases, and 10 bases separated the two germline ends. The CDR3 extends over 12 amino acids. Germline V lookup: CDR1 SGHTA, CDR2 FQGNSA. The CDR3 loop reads CASTRGLQPQHF. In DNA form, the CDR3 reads TGTGCCAGCACCCGGGGGCTTCAGCCCCAGCATTTT.

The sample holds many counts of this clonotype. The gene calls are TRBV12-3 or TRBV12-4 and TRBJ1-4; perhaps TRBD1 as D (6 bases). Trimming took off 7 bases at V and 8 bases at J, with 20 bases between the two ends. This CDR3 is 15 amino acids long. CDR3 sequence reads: CASTPMMGASEKLFF. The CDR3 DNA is TGTGCCAGCACCCCTATGATGGGGGCAAGCGAAAAACTGTTTTTT.

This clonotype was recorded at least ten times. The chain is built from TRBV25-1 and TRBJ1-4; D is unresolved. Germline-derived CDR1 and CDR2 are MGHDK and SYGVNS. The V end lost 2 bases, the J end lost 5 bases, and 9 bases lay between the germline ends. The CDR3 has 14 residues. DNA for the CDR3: TGTGCCAGCAGTGAAACAGTACGAAATGAAAAACTGTTTTTT. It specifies CASSETVRNEKLFF.

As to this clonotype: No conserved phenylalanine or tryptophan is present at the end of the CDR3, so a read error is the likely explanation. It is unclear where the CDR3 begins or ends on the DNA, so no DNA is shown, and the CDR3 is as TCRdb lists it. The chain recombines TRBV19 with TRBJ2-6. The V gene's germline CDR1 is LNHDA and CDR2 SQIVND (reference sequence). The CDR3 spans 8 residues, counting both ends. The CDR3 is CASSMRTS.

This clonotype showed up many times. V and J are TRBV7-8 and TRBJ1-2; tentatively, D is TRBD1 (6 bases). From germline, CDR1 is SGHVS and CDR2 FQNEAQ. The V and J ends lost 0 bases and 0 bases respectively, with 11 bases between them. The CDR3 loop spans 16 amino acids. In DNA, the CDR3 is TGTGCCAGCAGCTTAGCCCCCGGGACAACTAACTATGGCTACACCTTC. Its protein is CASSLAPGTTNYGYTF.

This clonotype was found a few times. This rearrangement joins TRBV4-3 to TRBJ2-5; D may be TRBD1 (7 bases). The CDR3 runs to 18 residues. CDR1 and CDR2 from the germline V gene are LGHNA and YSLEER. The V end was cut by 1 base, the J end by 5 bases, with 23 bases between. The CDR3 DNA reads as TGCGCCAGCAGCCAAGGGGCAGGGGGGAGGTGGAGGGGCGAGACCCAGTACTTC. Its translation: CASSQGAGGRWRGETQYF.

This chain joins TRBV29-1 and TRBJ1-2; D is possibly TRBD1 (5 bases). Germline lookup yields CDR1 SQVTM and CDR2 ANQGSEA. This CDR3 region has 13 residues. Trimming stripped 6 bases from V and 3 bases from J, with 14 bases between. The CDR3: CSVGVGADYGYTF. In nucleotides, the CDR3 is TGCAGCGTAGGGGTGGGCGCGGACTATGGCTACACCTTC.

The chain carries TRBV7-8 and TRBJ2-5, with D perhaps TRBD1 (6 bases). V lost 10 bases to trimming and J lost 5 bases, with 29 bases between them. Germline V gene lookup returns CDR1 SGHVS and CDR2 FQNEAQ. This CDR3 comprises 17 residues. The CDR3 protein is CATVQGSGLNRLETQYF. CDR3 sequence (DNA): TGTGCCACCGTACAGGGAAGTGGCTTAAACCGGTTGGAGACCCAGTACTTC.

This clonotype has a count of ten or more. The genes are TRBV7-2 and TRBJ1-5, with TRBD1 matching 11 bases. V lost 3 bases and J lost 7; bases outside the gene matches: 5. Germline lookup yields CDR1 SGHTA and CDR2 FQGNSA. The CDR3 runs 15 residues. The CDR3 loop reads CASSFGGTGGQPQHF. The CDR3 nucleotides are TGTGCCAGCAGCTTTGGGGGGACAGGGGGACAGCCCCAGCATTTT.

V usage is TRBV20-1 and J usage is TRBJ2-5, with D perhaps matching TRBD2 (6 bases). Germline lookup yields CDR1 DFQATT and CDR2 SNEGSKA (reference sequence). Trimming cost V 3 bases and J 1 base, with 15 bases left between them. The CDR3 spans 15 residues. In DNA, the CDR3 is TGCAGTGCTAGGGGCCTAATAGCGGTCCAAGAGACCCAGTACTTC. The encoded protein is CSARGLIAVQETQYF.

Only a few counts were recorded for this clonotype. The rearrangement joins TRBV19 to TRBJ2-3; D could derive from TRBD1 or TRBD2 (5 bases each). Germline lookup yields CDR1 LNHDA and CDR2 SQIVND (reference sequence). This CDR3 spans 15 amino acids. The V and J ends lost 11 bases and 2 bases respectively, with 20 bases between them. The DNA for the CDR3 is TGTGCCGCTCAAGACCCGGGACCGAACACAGATACGCAGTATTTT. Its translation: CAAQDPGPNTDTQYF.

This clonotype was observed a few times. The CDR3 region is CASSETDTYEQYF. DNA of the CDR3: TGTGCCAGCAGTGAGACGGATACCTACGAGCAGTACTTC. The chain combines TRBV6-2 or TRBV6-3 with TRBJ2-7, with D hard to call. Looked up from germline, CDR1 is MNHEY and CDR2 is SVGEGT. Trimming pared 5 bases from V and 2 bases from J, leaving 10 bases between. The CDR3 is made up of 13 amino acids.

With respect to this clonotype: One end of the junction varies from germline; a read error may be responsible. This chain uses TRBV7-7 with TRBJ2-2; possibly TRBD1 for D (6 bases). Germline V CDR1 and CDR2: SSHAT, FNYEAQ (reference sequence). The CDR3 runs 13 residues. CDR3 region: CASSNDRTGELSW. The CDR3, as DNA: TGTGCCAGCAGCAACGACAGGACCGGGGAGCTGTCTTGG.

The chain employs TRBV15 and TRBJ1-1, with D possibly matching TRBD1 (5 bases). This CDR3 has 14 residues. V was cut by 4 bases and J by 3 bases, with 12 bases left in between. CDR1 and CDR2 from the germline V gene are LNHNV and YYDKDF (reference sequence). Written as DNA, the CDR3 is TGTGCCACCAGCACGAAGACGGGGGACACTGAAGCTTTCTTT. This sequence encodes CATSTKTGDTEAFF.

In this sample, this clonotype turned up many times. As DNA, the CDR3 is TGCGCCAGCAGCTTGTCTAGCGGGGGCTACGAGCAGTACTTC. Its translation: CASSLSSGGYEQYF. J is TRBJ2-7 and V is TRBV5-1; 10 nucleotides align to TRBD2. This CDR3 spans 14 amino acids. Germline assignment: CDR1 SGHRS and CDR2 YFSETQ. Germline trimming cut 1 base from V and 3 bases from J; bases unmatched to any gene: 1.